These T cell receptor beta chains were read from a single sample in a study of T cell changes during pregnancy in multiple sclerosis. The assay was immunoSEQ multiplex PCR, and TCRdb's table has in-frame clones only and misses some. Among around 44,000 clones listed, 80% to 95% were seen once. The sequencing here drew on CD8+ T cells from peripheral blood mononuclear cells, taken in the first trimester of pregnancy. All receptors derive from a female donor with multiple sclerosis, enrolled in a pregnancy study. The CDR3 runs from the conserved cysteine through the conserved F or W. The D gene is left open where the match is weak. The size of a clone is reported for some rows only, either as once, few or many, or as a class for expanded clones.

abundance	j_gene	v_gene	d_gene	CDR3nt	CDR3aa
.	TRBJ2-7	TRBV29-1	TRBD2	TGCAGCGTTGGGGGGCGGGAGGGCCCCTACGAGCAGTACTTC	CSVGGREGPYEQYF
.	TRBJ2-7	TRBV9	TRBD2	TGTGCCAGCAGCGCCGGGACTAGCGGCTACGAGCAGTACTTC	CASSAGTSGYEQYF
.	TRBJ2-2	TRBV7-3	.	TGTGCCAGCAGCTTAACCGCCGGGGAGCTGTTTTTT	CASSLTAGELFF
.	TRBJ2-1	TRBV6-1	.	TGTGCCAGCAGCGGTTTCTACAATGAGCAGTTCTTC	CASSGFYNEQFF
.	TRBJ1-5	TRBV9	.	TGTGCCAGCAGCGTAGAGGGAGGCAATCAGCCCCAGCATTTT	CASSVEGGNQPQHF
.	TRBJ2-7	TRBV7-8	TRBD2	TGTGCCAGCAGCCCTAGCGGGAGAATCGCCTACGAGCAGTACTTC	CASSPSGRIAYEQYF
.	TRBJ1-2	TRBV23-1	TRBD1	TGCGCCAGCCGCTCCCAGGGGGCTAACTATGGCTACACCTTC	CASRSQGANYGYTF
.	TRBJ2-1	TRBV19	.	TGTGCCAGTAGTATTCGGTCGTACAGCCTCGACAATGAGCAGTTCTTC	CASSIRSYSLDNEQFF
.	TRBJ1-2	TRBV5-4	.	TGTGCCAGCACCATCGGGGGGGACGGCTACACCTTC	CASTIGGDGYTF
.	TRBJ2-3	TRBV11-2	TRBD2	TGTGCCAGCAGCTTGGGTAGCGGGGGGGCAGGGGATACGCAGTATTTT	CASSLGSGGAGDTQYF
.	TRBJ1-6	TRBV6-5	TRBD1	TGTGCCAGCAGGAGGGACAGATATAATTCACCCCTCCACTTT	CASRRDRYNSPLHF
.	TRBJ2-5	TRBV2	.	TGTGCCAGCAGGGAACCGGGACAAATGGAAGAGACCCAGTACTTC	CASREPGQMEETQYF
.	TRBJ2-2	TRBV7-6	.	TGTGCCAGCAGCTTAACCTGGGGGCGCACCGGGGAGCTGTTTTTT	CASSLTWGRTGELFF
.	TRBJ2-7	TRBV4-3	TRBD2	TGCGCCAGCAGCCAAGAAGCGGGCGGGGGAAACTACGAGCAGTACTTC	CASSQEAGGGNYEQYF
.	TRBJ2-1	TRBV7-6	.	TGTGCCAGCAGCTTAGCGATCACGACCAGGGGTGAGCAGTTCTTC	CASSLAITTRGEQFF
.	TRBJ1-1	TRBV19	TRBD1	TGTGCCAGTATAGGGCTTGGGACAGGGTGGTACGACACTGAAGCTTTCTTT	CASIGLGTGWYDTEAFF
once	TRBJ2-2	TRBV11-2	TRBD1	TGTGCCAGCAGCTCCGGGACAGGGGACACCGGGGAGCTGTTTTTT	CASSSGTGDTGELFF
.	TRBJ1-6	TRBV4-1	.	TGCGCCAGCAGCCAAGAAACAGGGTCAAGGTATTCACCCCTCCACTTT	CASSQETGSRYSPLHF
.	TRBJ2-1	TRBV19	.	TGTGCCAGTAGTATCGACGGGAATCTTTACAATGAGCAGTTCTTC	CASSIDGNLYNEQFF
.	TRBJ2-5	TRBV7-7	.	TGTGCCAGCAGCTTAGCCGGGACAAGGCTTATGGGACAAGAGACCCAGTACTTC	CASSLAGTRLMGQETQYF
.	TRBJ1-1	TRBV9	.	TGTGCCAGCAGCTTGGCCGGGGGAGACGCTTTCTTT	CASSLAGGDAFF
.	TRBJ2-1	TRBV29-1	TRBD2	TGCAGCGCCCCGTCCCTAGCGGAGTACAATGAGCAGTTCTTC	CSAPSLAEYNEQFF
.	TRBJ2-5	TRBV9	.	TGTGCCAGCAGCGAGAGTAGCTGGGAGACCCAGTACTTC	CASSESSWETQYF
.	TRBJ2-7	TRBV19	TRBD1	TGTGCCAGTGAAAAGACAGGGAGAGTCTACGAGCAGTACTTC	CASEKTGRVYEQYF
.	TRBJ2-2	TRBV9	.	TGTGCCAGCAGCGTTCGACAGTGGCCCACCGGGGAGCTGTTTTTT	CASSVRQWPTGELFF
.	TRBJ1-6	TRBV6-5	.	TGTGCCAGCAGTTACTCGGGCAGACAGTATTCACCCCTCCACTTT	CASSYSGRQYSPLHF
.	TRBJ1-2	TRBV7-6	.	TGTGCCAGCAGCGACGGTGGGTCGGGTGGCTACACCTTC	CASSDGGSGGYTF
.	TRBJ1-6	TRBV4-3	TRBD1	TGCGCCAGCAGCCAAGGGGCTTGGGACAGCAATAATTCACCCCTCCACTTT	CASSQGAWDSNNSPLHF
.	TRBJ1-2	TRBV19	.	TGTGCCAGTAGTATTGTGCCACTTTCCTATGGCTACACCTTC	CASSIVPLSYGYTF
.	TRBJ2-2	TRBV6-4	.	TGTGCCAGCAGTCCGACTAGCACCGGGGAGCTGTTTTTT	CASSPTSTGELFF
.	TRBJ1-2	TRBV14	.	TGTGCCAGCAGCCAACTATCCACAGGGACGGTCTATGGCTACACCTTC	CASSQLSTGTVYGYTF
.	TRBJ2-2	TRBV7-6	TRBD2	TGTGCCAGCAGCTTAGCGGGTCTAGCGGGGACGAACACCGGGGAGCTGTTTTTT	CASSLAGLAGTNTGELFF
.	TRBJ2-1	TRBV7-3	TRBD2	TGTGCCAGCAGCCCGCTGACTAGCGGGAACAATGAGCAGTTCTTC	CASSPLTSGNNEQFF
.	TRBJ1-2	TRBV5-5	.	TGTGCCAGCAGCTGGACCTCCCAGGGCAGCTTCTATGGCTACACCTTC	CASSWTSQGSFYGYTF
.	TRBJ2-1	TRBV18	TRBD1	TGTGCCAGCTCAGACGGACAGGGGAAAATAAACAATGAGCAGTTCTTC	CASSDGQGKINNEQFF
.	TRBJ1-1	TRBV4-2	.	TGTGCCAGCAGCTTGGGTGGGGCTTCCACTGAAGCTTTCTTT	CASSLGGASTEAFF
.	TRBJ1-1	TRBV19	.	TGTGCCAGTACCCTCTCTGAGGTCACTGAAGCTTTCTTT	CASTLSEVTEAFF
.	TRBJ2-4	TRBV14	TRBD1	TGTGCCAGCAGCCAAGACTCCAACAGGGGGCCGAACATTCAGTACTTC	CASSQDSNRGPNIQYF
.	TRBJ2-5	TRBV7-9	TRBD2	TGTGCCAGCAGCTTAGCTAGCGGGGGGGCCGGTCGAGAGACCCAGTACTTC	CASSLASGGAGRETQYF
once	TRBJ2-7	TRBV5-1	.	TGCGCCAGCAGCTTTACAGGGTACTCCTACGAGCAGTACTTC	CASSFTGYSYEQYF
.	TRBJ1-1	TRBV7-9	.	TGTGCCAGCAGCTCAGACCAGTACAGGGCCACTGAAGCTTTCTTT	CASSSDQYRATEAFF
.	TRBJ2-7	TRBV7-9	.	TGTGCCAGCAGCTTCGGTGCCCTAAGCTCCTACGAGCAGTACTTC	CASSFGALSSYEQYF
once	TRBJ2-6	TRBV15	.	TGTGCCACCAGCAGAGCGTCCGTAGGGGTGTTGGGGGCCAACGTCCTGACTTTC	CATSRASVGVLGANVLTF
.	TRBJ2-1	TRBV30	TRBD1	TGTGCCTGGAGAAGGGACAGGGGCCGCAATGAGCAGTTCTTC	CAWRRDRGRNEQFF
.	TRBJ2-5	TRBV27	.	TGTGCCAGCAGTTTGGTGAACATGGAGGGGGCGCGTGAGCAGTACTTC	CASSLVNMEGAREQYF
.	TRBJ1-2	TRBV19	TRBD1	TGTGCCAGTAGGGGACAGGGCCTAACATCATACTATGGCTACACCTTC	CASRGQGLTSYYGYTF
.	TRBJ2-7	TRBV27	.	TGTGCCAGCAGCCCGTTAGGGGGGGCGTTCTACGAGCAGTACTTC	CASSPLGGAFYEQYF
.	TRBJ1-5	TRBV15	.	TGTGCCACCACCGACAGCCCCGTCATTAATAGCAATCAGCCCCAGCATTTT	CATTDSPVINSNQPQHF
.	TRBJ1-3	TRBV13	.	TGTGCCAGCAGGCGCGGATACTCTGGAAACACCATATATTTT	CASRRGYSGNTIYF
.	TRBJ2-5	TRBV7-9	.	TGTGCCAGCAGCCCTACAGGGTCGTACGAGGAGACCCAGTACTTC	CASSPTGSYEETQYF
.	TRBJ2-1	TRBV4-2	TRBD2	TGTGCCAGCAGCCAAGAGGGAGCGGGGGAATACAATGAGCAGTTCTTC	CASSQEGAGEYNEQFF
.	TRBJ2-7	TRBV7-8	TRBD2	TGTGCCAGCAGCTTAGGCTCTAGCGGGTCAGCCTACGAGCAGTACTTC	CASSLGSSGSAYEQYF
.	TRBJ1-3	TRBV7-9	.	TGTGCCAGCAGCTTCGACAGCTCTGGAAACACCATATATTTT	CASSFDSSGNTIYF
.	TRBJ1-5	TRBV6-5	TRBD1	TGTGCCAGCACGAGGGGGCAGGGGAGCAATCAGCCCCAGCATTTT	CASTRGQGSNQPQHF
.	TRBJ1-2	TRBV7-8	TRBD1	TGTGCCAGCAGCTGGGGACAGGGGGTAAATGGCTACACCTTC	CASSWGQGVNGYTF
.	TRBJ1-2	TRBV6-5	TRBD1	TGTGCCAGCAGTTACTCGGGGACAGGGAGAGGCTACACCTTC	CASSYSGTGRGYTF
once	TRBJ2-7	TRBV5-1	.	TGCGCCAGCAGCTTGGTGGGGGGGCGAGGGTACGAGCAGTACTTC	CASSLVGGRGYEQYF